This TCR beta chain comes out of a study of blood T cell repertoires in COVID-19 (dated by TCRdb to 2018 to 2020). Study-level background: Samples covering the acute and convalescent phases of COVID-19 were provided by collaborators in the United States, Italy and Spain. Where HLA class I and class II types were available, the types were taken from metadata supplied by the sample provider, not from assay-based typing. Sample metadata almost always included a de-identified subject ID, COVID-19 status, age in years and sex. Deeply sampled blood TCRbeta repertoires from subjects exposed to, actively infected with, or recovered from COVID-19 were included in the dataset. The prospective study material was composed of cDNA or gDNA derived from T cells, B-cell-depleted T cells, or PBMCs. The repertoires were released in a freely available public database meant as a resource for research on the immune response to SARS-CoV-2. Samples were obtained from the ongoing ImmuneRACE study (first 160 participants) and from approximately 1,200 subjects provided by 6 global collaborators. Results the study describes overall, beyond this receptor: The quantity of clinical and demographic metadata differed by source and by participant and was supplied without curation.

From the germline V gene (reference sequence), CDR1 is MNHEY and CDR2 is SMNVEV. Here V drops 5 bases and J drops 6 bases, and the junction holds 12 bases not matched to any gene. The CDR3, from cysteine to phenylalanine, totals 18 residues. Kept here is only the CDR3 DNA, which spans 54 bases and is read in frame from base 1. TCRbeta CDR3 regions were amplified from genomic DNA using the immunoSEQ Assay, a bias-controlled multiplex PCR. Per the authors' processing: The number of nucleated cells in each sample was estimated from the amplification of reference gene primers within the assay. Sequence reads were collapsed and filtered to measure the absolute abundance of every unique TCRbeta CDR3 rearrangement. For each sample, productive Simpson clonality was calculated as the square root of Simpson's diversity index across productive rearrangements. Entries here come from immuneACCESS through TCRdb and include only in-frame sequences with V and J called. Some clones fail to appear in such tables; in the studies checked, an unresolved V gene covers under half of the shortfall, and the cause of the remainder is unknown. The D gene and trimming were derived from the DNA, and the V and J assignments and clone size from that table. Across this sample there are 95,000 to 150,000 clones, with about four fifths seen only once. 16% of the sample is in the top ten clones.

Collaborating institutions collected whole blood in K2EDTA tubes following their own protocols. For TCRbeta analysis, collaborators shipped samples as frozen whole blood, isolated PBMCs, or DNA extracted from either of those sample types. A word on this clone: This receptor's antigen is unknown. It has no much larger one-base neighbor in the sample; base qualities were not kept.

Sequenced material: peripheral blood. The receptor was derived from a man aged 55 to 70 with active or convalescent COVID-19. The sequence joins TRBV27 to TRBJ2-2, with 13 middle bases fitting TRBD2. The CDR3 protein: CASSISGTSGIGPGELFF. The DNA reads TGTGCCAGCAGTATCTCCGGGACTAGCGGGATAGGTCCCGGGGAGCTGTTTTTT.